This entry is about one T cell receptor (beta chain). This sample is drawn from a study of blood T cell repertoires in COVID-19. Study background: Italy, Spain and the United States were the sources of the convalescent and acute COVID-19 samples. PBMCs, B-cell-depleted T cells, or T cells were the source of the cDNA or gDNA that made up the material.

The germline V gene encodes CDR1 SGHDT and CDR2 YYEEEE. Trimming shortened V by 2 bases and J by 6 bases, and 13 bases separated the two germline ends. The CDR3 spans 14 residues. In the study's own analysis: Scientists estimated how many nucleated cells there were by amplifying reference gene primers. Repertoires were generated with immunoSEQ multiplex PCR, while TCRdb's copy carries only in-frame clones and drops some. Clonal size and the V and J genes are those of that table, whereas D and trimming came from the DNA. The sample contains 110,000 to 150,000 clones, over 75% of which appear only once.

The chain carries TRBV5-6 and TRBJ2-3, with D unresolved. The sequence was collected from a man between 50 and 59 years old with acute or convalescent COVID-19. The sample taken for sequencing was peripheral blood. Here the CDR3 reads CASSFSSPMDTQYF. The CDR3 region has the DNA TGTGCCAGCAGCTTCAGTAGCCCTATGGATACGCAGTATTTT.